In this sample, the clone carrying this T cell receptor beta chain turned up a few times. The antigen is not known. Here immunoSEQ multiplex PCR was the method, and the copy in TCRdb shows in-frame clones only, minus some. The sample carries about 51,000 clones, around three quarters recorded once. These data originate in a study of a mutant IDH1 vaccine in newly diagnosed glioma. Study results and limitations: Pseudoprogression seemingly bore no relation to changes in top peripheral T cell clonotypes.

V lost 0 bases, J lost 1 base, and 12 bases lay in between. Germline V CDR1 and CDR2: SGHNT, YENEEA. The CDR3 extends over 16 amino acids. Time point meaning: baseline, week 1 (first vaccination visit). The treatment was: pre-vaccination baseline after standard-of-care therapy. The rearrangement joins TRBV11-3 to TRBJ1-1; D perhaps matches TRBD1 (5 bases). The TCR sequence derives from a woman between 40 and 50 years old with glioma. Sequencing used PBMCs, obtained from a glioma patient treated with radiotherapy, temozolomide or both. The CDR3 spells CASSLDRSGQNTEAFF. The CDR3 nucleotides are TGTGCCAGCAGCTTAGATCGGTCAGGGCAGAACACTGAAGCTTTCTTT.